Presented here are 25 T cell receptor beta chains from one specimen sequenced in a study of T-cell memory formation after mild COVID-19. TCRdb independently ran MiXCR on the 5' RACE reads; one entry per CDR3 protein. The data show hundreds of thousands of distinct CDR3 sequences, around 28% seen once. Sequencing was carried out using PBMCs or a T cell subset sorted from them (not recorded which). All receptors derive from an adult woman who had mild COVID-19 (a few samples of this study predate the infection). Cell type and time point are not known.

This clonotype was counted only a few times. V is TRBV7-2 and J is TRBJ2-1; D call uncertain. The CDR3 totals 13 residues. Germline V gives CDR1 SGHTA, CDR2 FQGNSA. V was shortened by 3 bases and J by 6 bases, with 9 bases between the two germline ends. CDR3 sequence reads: CASSLGLLNEQFF. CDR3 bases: TGTGCCAGCAGCTTGGGCCTCCTCAATGAGCAGTTCTTC. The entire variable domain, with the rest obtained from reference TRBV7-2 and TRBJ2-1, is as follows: GAGVSQSPSNKVTEKGKDVELRCDPISGHTALYWYRQSLGQGLEFLIYFQGNSAPDKSGLPSDRFSAERTGGSVSTLTIQRTQQEDSAVYLCASSLGLLNEQFFGPGTRLTVL.

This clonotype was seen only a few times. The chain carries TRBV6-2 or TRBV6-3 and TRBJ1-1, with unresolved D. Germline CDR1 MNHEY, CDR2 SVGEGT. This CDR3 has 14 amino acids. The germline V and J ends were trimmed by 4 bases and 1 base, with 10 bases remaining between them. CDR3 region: CASSSFWTNTEAFF. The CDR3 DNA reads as TGTGCCAGCAGTTCCTTTTGGACGAACACTGAAGCTTTCTTT.

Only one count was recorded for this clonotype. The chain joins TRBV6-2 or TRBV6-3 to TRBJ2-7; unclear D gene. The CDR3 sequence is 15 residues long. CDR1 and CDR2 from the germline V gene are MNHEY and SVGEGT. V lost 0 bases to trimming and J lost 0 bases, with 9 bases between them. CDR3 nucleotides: TGTGCCAGCAGTTACTCTGCCTACAGCTCCTACGAGCAGTACTTC. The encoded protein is CASSYSAYSSYEQYF.

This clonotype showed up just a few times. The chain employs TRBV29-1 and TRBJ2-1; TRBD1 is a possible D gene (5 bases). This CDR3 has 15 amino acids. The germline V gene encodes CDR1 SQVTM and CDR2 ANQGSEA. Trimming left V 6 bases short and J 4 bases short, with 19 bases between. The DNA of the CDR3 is TGCAGCGTGGTGGAAGGGGCCGTGACTTACAATGAGCAGTTCTTC. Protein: CSVVEGAVTYNEQFF.

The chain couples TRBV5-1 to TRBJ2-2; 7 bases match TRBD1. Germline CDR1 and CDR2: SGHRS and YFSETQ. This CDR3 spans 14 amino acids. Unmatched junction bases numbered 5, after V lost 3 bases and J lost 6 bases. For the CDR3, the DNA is TGCGCCAGCAGCTGGGGCACAGGGGCCGGGGAGCTGTTTTTT. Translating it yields CASSWGTGAGELFF.

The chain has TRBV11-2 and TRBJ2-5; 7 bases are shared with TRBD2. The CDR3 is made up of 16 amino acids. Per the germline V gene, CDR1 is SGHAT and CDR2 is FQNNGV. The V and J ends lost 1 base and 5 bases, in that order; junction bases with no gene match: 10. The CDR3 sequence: CASSLAWGGRRETQYF. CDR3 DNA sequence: TGTGCCAGCAGCTTAGCTTGGGGGGGAAGACGGGAGACCCAGTACTTC.

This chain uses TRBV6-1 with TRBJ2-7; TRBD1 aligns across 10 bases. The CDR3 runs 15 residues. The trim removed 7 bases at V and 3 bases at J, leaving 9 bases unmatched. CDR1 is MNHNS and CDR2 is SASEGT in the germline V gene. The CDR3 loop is CASIRPRTGGYEQYF. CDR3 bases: TGTGCCAGCATTCGACCTCGGACAGGGGGCTACGAGCAGTACTTC.

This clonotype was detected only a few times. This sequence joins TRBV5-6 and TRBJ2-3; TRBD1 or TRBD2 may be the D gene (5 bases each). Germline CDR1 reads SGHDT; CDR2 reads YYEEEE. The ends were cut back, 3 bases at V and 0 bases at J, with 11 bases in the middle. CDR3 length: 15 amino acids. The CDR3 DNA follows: TGTGCCAGCAGCTCCCCGGGGCGGAGCACAGATACGCAGTATTTT. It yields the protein CASSSPGRSTDTQYF.

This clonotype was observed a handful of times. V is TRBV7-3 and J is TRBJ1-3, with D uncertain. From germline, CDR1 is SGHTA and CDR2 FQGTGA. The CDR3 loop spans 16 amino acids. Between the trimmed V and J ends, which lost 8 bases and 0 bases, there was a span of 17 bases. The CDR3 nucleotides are TGTGCCAGCCCGACCCGGGAACGTGTCTCTGGAAACACCATATATTTT. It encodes CASPTRERVSGNTIYF.

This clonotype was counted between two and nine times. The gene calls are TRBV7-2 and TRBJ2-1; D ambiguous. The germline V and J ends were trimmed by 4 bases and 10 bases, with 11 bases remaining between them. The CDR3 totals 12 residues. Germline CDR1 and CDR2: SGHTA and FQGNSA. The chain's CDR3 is CASSSHVTEQFF. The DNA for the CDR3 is TGTGCCAGCAGCTCCCACGTGACAGAGCAGTTCTTC.

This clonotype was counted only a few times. The CDR3 reads CASVGHGAFF. In DNA, the CDR3 is TGTGCCAGCGTTGGTCACGGAGCTTTCTTT. The chain uses TRBV6-6 and TRBJ1-1; D is ambiguous. This CDR3 region has 10 residues. Germline V lookup: CDR1 MNHNY, CDR2 SVGAGI (reference sequence). V lost 8 bases and J 10 bases, leaving 11 bases between the germline ends.

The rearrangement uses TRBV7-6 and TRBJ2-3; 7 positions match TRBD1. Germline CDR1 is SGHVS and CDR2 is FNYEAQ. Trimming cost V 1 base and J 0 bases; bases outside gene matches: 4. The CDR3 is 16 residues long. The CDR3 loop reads CASSLVGGQSTDTQYF. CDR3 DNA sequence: TGTGCCAGCAGCTTAGTTGGGGGACAGAGCACAGATACGCAGTATTTT.

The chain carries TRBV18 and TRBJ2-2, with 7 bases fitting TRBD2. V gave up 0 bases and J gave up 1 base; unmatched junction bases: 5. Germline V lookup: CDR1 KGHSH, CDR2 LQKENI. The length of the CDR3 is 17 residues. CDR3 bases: TGTGCCAGCTCACCACCGTCCCTAGCGGAGAACACCGGGGAGCTGTTTTTT. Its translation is CASSPPSLAENTGELFF.

The CDR3 DNA follows: TGTGCCAGCTCACCACCTGCGAGTCTAGGCGAGCAGTACTTC. Translation gives CASSPPASLGEQYF. The rearrangement uses TRBV18 and TRBJ2-7; D uncertain. This CDR3 region has 14 residues. From germline, CDR1 is KGHSH and CDR2 LQKENI. Deletions cut 0 bases from V and 6 bases from J, with 12 bases between.

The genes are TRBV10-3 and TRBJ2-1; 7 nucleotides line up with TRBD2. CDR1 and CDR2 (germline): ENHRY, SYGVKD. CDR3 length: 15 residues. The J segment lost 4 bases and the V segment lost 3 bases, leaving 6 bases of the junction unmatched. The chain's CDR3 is CAISEAGSGYNEQFF. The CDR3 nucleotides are TGTGCCATCAGTGAAGCGGGAAGCGGTTACAATGAGCAGTTCTTC.

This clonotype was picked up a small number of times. The CDR3 protein is CASSLGTGLTSGYTF. The CDR3 DNA reads as TGTGCCAGCAGCTTAGGGACAGGCTTGACCAGTGGCTACACCTTC. V and J are TRBV7-9 and TRBJ1-2, with 7 bases aligning to TRBD1. The CDR3 covers 15 residues. V shed 1 base, J shed 7 bases, and the junction held 9 bases outside the gene matches. Germline assignment: CDR1 SEHNR and CDR2 FQNEAQ (reference sequence).

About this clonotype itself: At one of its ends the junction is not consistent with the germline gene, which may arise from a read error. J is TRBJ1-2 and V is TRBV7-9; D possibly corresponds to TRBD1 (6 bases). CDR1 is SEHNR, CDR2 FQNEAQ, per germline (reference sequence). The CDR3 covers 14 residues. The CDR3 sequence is CASSLAGTKEGYTF. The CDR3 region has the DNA TGTGCCAGCAGCCTAGCAGGGACAAAGGAGGGCTACACCTTC.

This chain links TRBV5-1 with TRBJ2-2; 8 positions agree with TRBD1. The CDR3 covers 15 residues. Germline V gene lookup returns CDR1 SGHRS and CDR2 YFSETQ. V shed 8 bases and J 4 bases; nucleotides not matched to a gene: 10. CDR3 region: CASITGTGFTGELFF. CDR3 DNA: TGCGCCAGTATAACCGGGACAGGTTTCACCGGGGAGCTGTTTTTT.

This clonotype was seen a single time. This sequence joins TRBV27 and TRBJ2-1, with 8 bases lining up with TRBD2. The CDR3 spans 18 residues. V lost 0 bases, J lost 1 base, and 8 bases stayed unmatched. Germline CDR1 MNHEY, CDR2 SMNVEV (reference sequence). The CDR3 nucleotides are TGTGCCAGCAGTTTATCCCTCGGGGTAGCGGGGTCCTACAATGAGCAGTTCTTC. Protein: CASSLSLGVAGSYNEQFF.

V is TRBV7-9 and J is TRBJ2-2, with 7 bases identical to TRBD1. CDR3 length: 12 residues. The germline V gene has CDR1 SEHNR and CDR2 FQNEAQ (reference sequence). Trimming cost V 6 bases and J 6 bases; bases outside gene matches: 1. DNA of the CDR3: TGTGCCAGCAGTCAGGGGGCCGGGGAGCTGTTTTTT. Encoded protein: CASSQGAGELFF.

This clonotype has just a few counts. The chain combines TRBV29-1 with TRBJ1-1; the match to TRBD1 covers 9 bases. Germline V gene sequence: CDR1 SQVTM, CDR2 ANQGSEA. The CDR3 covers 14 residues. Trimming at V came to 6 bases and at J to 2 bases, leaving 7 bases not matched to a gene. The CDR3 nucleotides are TGCAGCGTCTCCCGGACAGGGGTAAACACTGAAGCTTTCTTT. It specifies CSVSRTGVNTEAFF.

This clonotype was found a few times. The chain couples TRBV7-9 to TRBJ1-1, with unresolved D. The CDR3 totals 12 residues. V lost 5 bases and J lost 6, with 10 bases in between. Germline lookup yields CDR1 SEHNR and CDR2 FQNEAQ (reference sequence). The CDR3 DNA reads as TGTGCCAGCAGCCATAGGGCACCTGAAGCTTTCTTT. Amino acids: CASSHRAPEAFF.

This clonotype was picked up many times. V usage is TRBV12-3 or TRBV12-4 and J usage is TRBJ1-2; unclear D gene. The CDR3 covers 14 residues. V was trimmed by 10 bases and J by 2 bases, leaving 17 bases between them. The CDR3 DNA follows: TGTGCCACCTCTAGATTGAGGAGAAACTATGGCTACACCTTC. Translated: CATSRLRRNYGYTF.

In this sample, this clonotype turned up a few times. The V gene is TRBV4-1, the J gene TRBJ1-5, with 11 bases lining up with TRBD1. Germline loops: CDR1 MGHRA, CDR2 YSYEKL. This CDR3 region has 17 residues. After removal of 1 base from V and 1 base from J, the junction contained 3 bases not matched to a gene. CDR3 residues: CASSQVGQGASNQPQHF. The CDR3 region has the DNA TGCGCCAGCAGCCAAGTCGGACAGGGGGCGAGCAATCAGCCCCAGCATTTT.

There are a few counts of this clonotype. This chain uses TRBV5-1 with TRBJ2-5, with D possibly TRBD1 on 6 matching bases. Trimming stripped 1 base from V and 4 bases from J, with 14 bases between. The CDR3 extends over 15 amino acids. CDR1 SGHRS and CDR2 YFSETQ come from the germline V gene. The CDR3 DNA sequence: TGCGCCAGCAGCTTGTCAGGGGTGGTAGGAGAGACCCAGTACTTC. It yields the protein CASSLSGVVGETQYF.